This record covers a single T cell receptor (beta chain). Authors' data handling: Scientists estimated how many nucleated cells there were by amplifying reference gene primers. Profiling relied on immunoSEQ multiplex PCR, and the TCRdb table lists in-frame clones only, not all of them. From that table come the V and J calls and clone size; the DNA was used to work out D and trimming. The sample holds roughly 91,000 clones, 65% to 80% seen once. These data belong to a study of blood T cell repertoires in COVID-19. Overall study: Samples representing acute and convalescent COVID-19 were sourced from the United States, Italy and Spain.

Trimming stripped 4 bases from V and 5 bases from J, with 15 bases between. CDR1 is WNHNN, CDR2 SYGVQD, per germline (reference sequence). The CDR3 has 15 amino acids. The V call is TRBV10-1, the J call TRBJ2-1; D is ambiguous. The sample taken for sequencing was peripheral blood. The source is a man between 65 and 85 years old with acute or convalescent COVID-19. The CDR3, as DNA: TGCGCCAGCAGTGCAGCAGGCAAGCCCAACAATGAGCAGTTCTTC. This sequence encodes CASSAAGKPNNEQFF.